This T cell receptor beta chain stems from a study of T cell repertoires in cytomegalovirus infection. Across the whole study: Through public TCR beta signatures, both CMV infection and matching HLA type were indicated.

Notes on this clonotype: Its antigen is not known.

TCRdb reanalysed the reads using MiXCR and keeps one entry per CDR3 protein. The top ten clones hold roughly a quarter of a sample with 150,000 to 200,000 distinct CDR3 sequences, approximately 15% of them seen once. Between the trimmed V and J ends, which lost 8 bases and 4 bases, there was a span of 9 bases. This CDR3 has 12 residues. Germline CDR1 is MNHNS and CDR2 is SASEGT. General observations from the study: HLA-C-restricted CMV clonotypes gave the most frequent clonotype in two of eight donors. Accumulated public TCR beta family frequency recognized individuals carrying CMV together with the relevant HLA.

The sequenced sample was PBMCs. The TCR was taken from a human donor in good health (CMV status not recorded). Some clones in this sample may be carry-over from other donors' samples. The chain uses TRBV6-1 and TRBJ1-3; TRBD1 is a possible D gene (5 bases). The CDR3 DNA sequence: TGTGCCAGCCAGGGAACCGGAAACACCATATATTTT. Residues: CASQGTGNTIYF.